The subject of this entry is one T cell receptor (beta chain). What it binds is not known. These data belong to a study of OX40 agonist ivuxolimab in advanced cancers. Study findings and constraints: The authors did not determine the antigen specificity of the expanded peripheral T cells.

The protocol was immunoSEQ multiplex PCR, while the TCRdb copy is restricted to in-frame clones and leaves out a portion. Seen here are around 84,000 clones, about 93% observed once, and the top ten hold about 0.45%. This CDR3 has 15 residues. Germline V CDR1 and CDR2: SGHAT, FQNNGV. The ends lost 3 bases at V and 4 bases at J; junction bases unmatched: 6. The TCR comes from an adult with an advanced solid tumor such as melanoma, head and neck, liver or kidney cancer. The sample was CD4+ or CD8+ T cells sorted from blood, taken in a trial of the OX40 agonist ivuxolimab. The chain combines TRBV11-2 with TRBJ2-5; the match to TRBD2 covers 9 bases. In DNA form, the CDR3 reads TGTGCCAGCAGCTTTCAGCGGGGGGAGGGAGAGACCCAGTACTTC. Its translation: CASSFQRGEGETQYF.